Sequencing of this T cell receptor (beta chain) was carried out in a study of cytomegalovirus exposure and HLA in healthy donors. It was with 60 Vbeta and 13 Jbeta primers that the PCR ran. The data were produced by immunoSEQ multiplex PCR, yet TCRdb's version contains in-frame clones alone and is incomplete. The sample shows some 150,000 clones, around three fifths of them seen only once. Study observations and caveats: The authors confirmed in vitro that three CMV-associated chains were specific for CMV antigens. Across donors, sequencing depth was assumed by presence/absence analyses to be roughly uniform.

A word on this clone: Its cognate antigen is unknown.

The V gene's germline CDR1 is MRHNA and CDR2 SNTAGT. With V trimmed by 9 bases and J by 7 bases, 11 bases remained unmatched. The CDR3 consists of 14 residues. Sequenced: PBMCs. This chain joins TRBV6-4 and TRBJ2-1; 8 nucleotides line up with TRBD1. The receptor was derived from a woman aged 25 to 39 in good health and CMV-seropositive. DNA of the CDR3: TGTGCCAGTAGTACAGGGGGTCCGAATAATGAGCAGTTCTTC. Translation gives CASSTGGPNNEQFF.